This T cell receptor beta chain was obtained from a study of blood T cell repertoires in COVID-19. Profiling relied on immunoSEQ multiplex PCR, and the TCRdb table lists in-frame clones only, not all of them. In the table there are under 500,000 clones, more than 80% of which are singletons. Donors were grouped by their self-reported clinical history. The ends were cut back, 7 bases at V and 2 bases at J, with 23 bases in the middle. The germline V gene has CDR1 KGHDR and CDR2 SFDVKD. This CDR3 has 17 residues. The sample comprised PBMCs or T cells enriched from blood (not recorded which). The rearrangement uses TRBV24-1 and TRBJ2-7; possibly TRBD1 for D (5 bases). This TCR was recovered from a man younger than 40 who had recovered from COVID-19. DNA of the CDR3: TGTGCCACCAGCGAAAGCCATGGGGCAGAAATTCCCTACGAGCAGTACTTC. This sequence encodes CATSESHGAEIPYEQYF.